The rows below give T cell receptor beta chains drawn from one sample of a study of shared clonotypes between healthy human individuals. The assay was immunoSEQ multiplex PCR, and TCRdb's table has in-frame clones only and misses some. The sample yields 1.5 million to 2.5 million clones, around 96% seen once. The sample taken for sequencing was naive CD8+ T cells sorted from blood. These receptors all come from a man in his late teens or twenties in good health. CDR3s include the opening cysteine and the closing phenylalanine or tryptophan. A D gene is named only where the DNA matches it firmly. Clone size is given for some rows only: seen once, a few or many times, or a class if the clone is expanded.

NA	NA	TRBV11-2	TRBJ2-1	TGTGCCAGCAGCTTCGGTAGTCCTGGTGAGCAGTTCTTC	CASSFGSPGEQFF
NA	NA	TRBV15	TRBJ1-1	TGTGCCACCAGCGACCCGAAGGGGAACACTGAAGCTTTCTTT	CATSDPKGNTEAFF
TRBD1	NA	TRBV5-1	TRBJ2-1	TGCGCCAGCAGCCTACTCGGGACAGGGGGCTTCAATGAGCAGTTCTTC	CASSLLGTGGFNEQFF
TRBD1	NA	TRBV6-5	TRBJ1-2	TGTGCCAGCAGTTACTGGACAGGGGACGACTATGGCTACACCTTC	CASSYWTGDDYGYTF
NA	NA	TRBV2	TRBJ2-7	TGTGCCAGCAGTGAAGAGCCCGTGGACGAGCAGTACTTC	CASSEEPVDEQYF
NA	NA	TRBV6-5	TRBJ2-2	TGTGCCAGCAGTCCTTCAGGGTCCGGGGAGCTGTTTTTT	CASSPSGSGELFF
TRBD2	NA	TRBV4-3	TRBJ2-7	TGCGCCAGCAGCCAAGAAATAGCGGGAGAGGACTACGAGCAGTACTTC	CASSQEIAGEDYEQYF
NA	NA	TRBV7-9	TRBJ2-2	TGTGCCAGCAGCTTAGATCCTGCGGGCGGGGCGAACACCGGGGAGCTGTTTTTT	CASSLDPAGGANTGELFF
NA	NA	TRBV7-9	TRBJ2-1	TGTGCCAGCAGCCCACCCGGGACGGGCTCCAATGAGCAGTTCTTC	CASSPPGTGSNEQFF
NA	NA	TRBV14	TRBJ2-5	TGTGCCAGCAGCCACCTCCAGAAGACCCAGTACTTC	CASSHLQKTQYF
TRBD2	NA	TRBV7-6	TRBJ2-5	TGTGCCAGCAGCTCCGGGAGGGCCGAGGAGACCCAGTACTTC	CASSSGRAEETQYF
NA	NA	TRBV30	TRBJ2-7	TGTGCCTGGAGTACAGGGACAGCGGGGGAGCAGTACTTC	CAWSTGTAGEQYF
TRBD1	NA	TRBV4-1	TRBJ2-7	TGCGCCAGCAGCAAGGGGACAGGGGGCTTCAACGAGCAGTACTTC	CASSKGTGGFNEQYF
NA	NA	TRBV27	TRBJ1-2	TGTGCCAGCAGACCGACCGGGGGCTATGGCTACACCTTC	CASRPTGGYGYTF
NA	NA	TRBV7-9	TRBJ2-7	TGTGCCAGCAGCTCACTGTTGGGGGGCTCCTACGAGCAGTACTTC	CASSSLLGGSYEQYF
NA	NA	TRBV19	TRBJ1-1	TGTGCCAGTAGTATAGATTCCGAAAAGAACACTGAAGCTTTCTTT	CASSIDSEKNTEAFF
TRBD2	NA	TRBV29-1	TRBJ2-1	TGCAGCGTCTCCGGGACTAGCGGGGTAGTCAATGAGCAGTTCTTC	CSVSGTSGVVNEQFF
NA	NA	TRBV30	TRBJ2-7	TGTGCCTGGGGCAACGGGGACCATGGGGAGCAGTACTTC	CAWGNGDHGEQYF
TRBD2	NA	TRBV6-5	TRBJ2-7	TGTGCCAGCACTAGCGGGAGTATATTTAACGAGCAGTACTTC	CASTSGSIFNEQYF
TRBD2	NA	TRBV2	TRBJ2-5	TGTGCCAGCCATGGGACTAGCGGGGGAGAGACCCAGTACTTC	CASHGTSGGETQYF
TRBD1	NA	TRBV4-3	TRBJ2-2	TGCGCCAGCAGCCAATTGACAGGGGGCGAGAGTGGGACCGGGGAGCTGTTTTTT	CASSQLTGGESGTGELFF
NA	NA	TRBV19	TRBJ2-2	TGTGCCAGTAGTATCTCAGGGATCGGGGAGCTGTTTTTT	CASSISGIGELFF
NA	NA	TRBV4-1	TRBJ1-5	TGCGCCAGCAGCCAAGATTACCAAGCCAATCAGCCCCAGCATTTT	CASSQDYQANQPQHF
NA	NA	TRBV28	TRBJ2-7	TGTGCCAGCAGGGGCTTAAAGTCCAGCTCCTACGAGCAGTACTTC	CASRGLKSSSYEQYF
NA	NA	TRBV6-5	TRBJ1-2	TGTGCCAGCAGTTCCTCCGACAGTAACTATGGCTACACCTTC	CASSSSDSNYGYTF
TRBD1	once	TRBV5-5	TRBJ1-6	TGTGCCAGCAGCATGGGACAGGGAGGCGGCCCCCTCCACTTT	CASSMGQGGGPLHF
NA	few	TRBV28	TRBJ2-3	TGTGCCAGCAGTTTCAGGGTCACAGATACGCAGTATTTT	CASSFRVTDTQYF
NA	NA	TRBV11-2	TRBJ2-5	TGTGCCAGCAGCAGTTTTCTACAGGGCGGTGAGACCCAGTACTTC	CASSSFLQGGETQYF
NA	NA	TRBV5-6	TRBJ2-7	TGTGCCAGCAGCTTCGGGGCAGGAGCCTCCGAGCAGTACTTC	CASSFGAGASEQYF
NA	NA	TRBV30	TRBJ2-7	TGTGCCTGGAGTCCCTTAATGTCAGACTACGAGCAGTACTTC	CAWSPLMSDYEQYF
NA	NA	TRBV27	TRBJ2-1	TGTGCCAGCAGCAACATAAAAGGGCTAGGATTCTCTGAGCAGTTCTTC	CASSNIKGLGFSEQFF
NA	NA	TRBV28	TRBJ1-5	TGTGCCAGCAGCCACAGGACAGGCAATCAGCCCCAGCATTTT	CASSHRTGNQPQHF
NA	NA	TRBV27	TRBJ2-3	TGTGCCAGCGGGGGTGGGGTCACAGATACGCAGTATTTT	CASGGGVTDTQYF
NA	NA	TRBV27	TRBJ2-5	TGTGCCAGCAGTCCCTACAGGGAATTAGAGACCCAGTACTTC	CASSPYRELETQYF
NA	NA	TRBV6-5	TRBJ2-1	TGTGCCAGCAGTTACCCGGCTCCCGGCGATGAGCAGTTCTTC	CASSYPAPGDEQFF
TRBD1	NA	TRBV11-2	TRBJ2-1	TGTGCCAGCAGCGGGGGACAGGGGGTATACAATGAGCAGTTCTTC	CASSGGQGVYNEQFF
NA	NA	TRBV5-6	TRBJ2-7	TGTGCCAGCGGGGGTTCTTCCTACGAGCAGTACTTC	CASGGSSYEQYF
NA	once	TRBV19	TRBJ1-1	TGTGCCAGTAGTATTGGAGTTCCCACTGAAGCTTTCTTT	CASSIGVPTEAFF
NA	NA	TRBV7-9	TRBJ1-1	TGTGCCAGCAGTATGACTGAAGCTTTCTTT	CASSMTEAFF
TRBD1	NA	TRBV11-2	TRBJ2-7	TGTGCCAGCAGCGGTAACTCCGGGACAGGGGATCACGAGCAGTACTTC	CASSGNSGTGDHEQYF
NA	NA	TRBV11-2	TRBJ2-7	TGTGCCAGCAGACACATCGACAGCTTCCCCTACGAGCAGTACTTC	CASRHIDSFPYEQYF
NA	NA	TRBV19	TRBJ2-6	TGTGCCAGTAGTTCCCAGGGTTACGGGGCCAACGTCCTGACTTTC	CASSSQGYGANVLTF
TRBD2	once	TRBV7-9	TRBJ2-1	TGTGCCAGCAGCAAAATAGCGGGAGAGGTCAATGAGCAGTTCTTC	CASSKIAGEVNEQFF
NA	NA	TRBV28	TRBJ1-5	TGTGCCAGCAGTTTGCAGGGTGTCGGCAATCAGCCCCAGCATTTT	CASSLQGVGNQPQHF